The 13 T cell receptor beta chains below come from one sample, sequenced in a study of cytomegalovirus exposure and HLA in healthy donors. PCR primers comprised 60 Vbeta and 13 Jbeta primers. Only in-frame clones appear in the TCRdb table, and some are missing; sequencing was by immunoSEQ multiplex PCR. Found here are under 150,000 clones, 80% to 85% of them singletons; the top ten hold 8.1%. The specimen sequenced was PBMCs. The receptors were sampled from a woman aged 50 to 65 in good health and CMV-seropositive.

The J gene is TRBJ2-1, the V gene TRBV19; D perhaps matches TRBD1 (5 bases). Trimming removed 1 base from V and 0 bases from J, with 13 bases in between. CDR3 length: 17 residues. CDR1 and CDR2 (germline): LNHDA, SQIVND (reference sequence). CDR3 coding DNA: TGTGCCAGTAGTATAGGGCCAGGGAAACCCTCCTACAATGAGCAGTTCTTC. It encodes CASSIGPGKPSYNEQFF.

CDR3 nucleotides: TGTGCCACCAGCAGAGGCCAATCGTCTAGGGGATATTCCAATGAGCAGTTCTTC. Amino acid sequence: CATSRGQSSRGYSNEQFF. The chain carries TRBV15 and TRBJ2-1, with D possibly TRBD1 on 5 matching bases. Germline V gene data show CDR1 as LNHNV and CDR2 as YYDKDF (reference sequence). This CDR3 region has 18 residues. Trimming took 1 base from V and 6 from J, leaving 22 bases between them.

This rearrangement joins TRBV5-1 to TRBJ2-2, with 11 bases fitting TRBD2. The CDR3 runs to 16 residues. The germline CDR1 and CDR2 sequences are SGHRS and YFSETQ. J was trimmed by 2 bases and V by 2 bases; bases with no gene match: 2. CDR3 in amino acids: CASSLLAGVNTGELFF. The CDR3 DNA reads TGCGCCAGCAGCTTACTAGCGGGAGTAAACACCGGGGAGCTGTTTTTT.

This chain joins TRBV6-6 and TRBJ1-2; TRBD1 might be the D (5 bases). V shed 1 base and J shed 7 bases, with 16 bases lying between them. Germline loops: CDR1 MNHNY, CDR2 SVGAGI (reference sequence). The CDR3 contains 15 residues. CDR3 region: CASSYLGLESFGYTF. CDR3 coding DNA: TGTGCCAGCAGTTACTTGGGACTTGAATCTTTTGGCTACACCTTC.

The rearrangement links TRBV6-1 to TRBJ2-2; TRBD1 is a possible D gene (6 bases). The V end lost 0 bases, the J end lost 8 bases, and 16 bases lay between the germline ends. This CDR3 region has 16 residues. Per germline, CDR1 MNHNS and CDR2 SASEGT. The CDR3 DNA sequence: TGTGCCAGCAGTGAAGCGCCGGACAGCCTAGGAGGGGAGCTGTTTTTT. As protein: CASSEAPDSLGGELFF.

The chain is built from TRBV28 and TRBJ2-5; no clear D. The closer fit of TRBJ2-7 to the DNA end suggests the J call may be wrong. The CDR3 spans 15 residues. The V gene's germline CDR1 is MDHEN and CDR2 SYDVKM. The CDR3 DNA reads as TGTGCCAGCAGAATCACGGTCGGGTTCTCCTACGAGCAGTACTTC. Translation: CASRITVGFSYEQYF.

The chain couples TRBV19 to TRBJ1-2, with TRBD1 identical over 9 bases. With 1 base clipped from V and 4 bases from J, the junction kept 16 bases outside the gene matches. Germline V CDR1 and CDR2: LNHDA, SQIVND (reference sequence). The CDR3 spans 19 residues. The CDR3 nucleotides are TGTGCCAGTAGTATAGTCCCTCTGGGGGGACAGGGAATGGGCTATGGCTACACCTTC. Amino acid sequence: CASSIVPLGGQGMGYGYTF.

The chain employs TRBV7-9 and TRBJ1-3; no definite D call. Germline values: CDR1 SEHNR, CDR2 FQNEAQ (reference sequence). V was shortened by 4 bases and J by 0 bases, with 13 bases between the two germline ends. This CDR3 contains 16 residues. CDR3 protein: CASSYPPGDSGNTIYF. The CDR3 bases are TGTGCCAGCAGCTATCCTCCGGGAGACTCTGGAAACACCATATATTTT.

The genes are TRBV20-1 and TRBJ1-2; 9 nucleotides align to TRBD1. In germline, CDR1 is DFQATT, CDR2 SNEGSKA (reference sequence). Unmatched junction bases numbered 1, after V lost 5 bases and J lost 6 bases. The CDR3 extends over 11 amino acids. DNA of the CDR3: TGCAGTGCTTGGGACAGGGATGGCTACACCTTC. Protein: CSAWDRDGYTF.

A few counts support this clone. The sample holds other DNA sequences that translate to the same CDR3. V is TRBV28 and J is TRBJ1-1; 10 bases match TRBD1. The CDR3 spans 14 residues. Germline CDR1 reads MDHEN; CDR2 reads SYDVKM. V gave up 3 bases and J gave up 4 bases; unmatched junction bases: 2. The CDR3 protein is CASSFRTGGTEAFF. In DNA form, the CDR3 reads TGTGCCAGCAGTTTTAGGACAGGGGGCACTGAAGCTTTCTTT.

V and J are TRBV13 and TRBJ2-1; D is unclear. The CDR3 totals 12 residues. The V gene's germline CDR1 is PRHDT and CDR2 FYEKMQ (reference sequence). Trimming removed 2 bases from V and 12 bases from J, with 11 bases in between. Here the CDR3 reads CASSLYGTGQFF. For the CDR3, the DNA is TGTGCCAGCAGCTTATATGGTACGGGGCAGTTCTTC.

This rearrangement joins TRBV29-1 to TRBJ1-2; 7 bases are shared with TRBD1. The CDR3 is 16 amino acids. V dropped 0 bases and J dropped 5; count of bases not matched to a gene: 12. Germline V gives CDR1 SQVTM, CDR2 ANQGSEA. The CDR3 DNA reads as TGCAGCGTTGAAGAGGTTAAAGGGGGCAGGGAGTATGGCTACACCTTC. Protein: CSVEEVKGGREYGYTF.

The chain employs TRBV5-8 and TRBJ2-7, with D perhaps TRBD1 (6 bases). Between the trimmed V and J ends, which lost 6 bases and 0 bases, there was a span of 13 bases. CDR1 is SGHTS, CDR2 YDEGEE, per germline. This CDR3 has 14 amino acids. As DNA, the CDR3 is TGTGCCAGCATCCTCGGGACATCCTCCTACGAGCAGTACTTC. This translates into CASILGTSSYEQYF.